This TCR beta chain was observed in a study of CD8 T cells in ankylosing spondylitis (dated by TCRdb to 2017 to 2019). Regarding the study in general: The study profiled T cell receptor beta repertoires in healthy donors and ankylosing spondylitis patients to find disease-linked TCR variants. In total, the full study cohort was made up of over a hundred healthy donors and 25 or so ankylosing spondylitis patients. Samples of peripheral blood were taken, and for ankylosing spondylitis patients, synovial fluid was collected as well. Study-wide conclusions, independent of this receptor: A CD8+ phenotype was shown by the disease-linked clones, which were found at relatively low frequencies in peripheral blood. A TCR beta motif of fewer than 10 highly homologous amino acid variants appeared characteristic of blood from ankylosing spondylitis patients. Some motif variants were previously reported in synovial fluid and blood of reactive arthritis patients, suggesting common disease-initiation mechanisms. According to the report, matched synovial fluid samples from ankylosing spondylitis patients were significantly enriched for the disease-linked clones.

TCRdb lists the instrument as Illumina MiSeq. Quantitative 5'-RACE with molecular barcodes was used to prepare TCR beta libraries. The study's own analysis went as follows. To identify disease-linked TCR variants, a new computational method was used, one built on a probabilistic model of VDJ rearrangement. TCRdb reworked the public reads: Q25 trimming with fastp, MiXCR clone assembly, productive beta chains retained. Rows with a matching CDR3 protein are joined into one entry that keeps the most common DNA and genes. TCRdb's processing, not the study's, gives the V and J calls here. A total of 26,000 or so distinct CDR3 sequences appear in this sample, 7.9% of them only once. The leading ten clones occupy more than 25% of the sample. In this sample, this clonotype turned up many times. It has no known antigen specificity. The sample holds no much larger clone one base away, and base qualities are not on file.

In the germline V gene, CDR1 corresponds to SGHTA and CDR2 to FQGNSA. Taken from cysteine to phenylalanine, the CDR3 has 16 residues. The entry retains the CDR3 DNA only, 48 bases that are in frame from base 1. Compared with germline, V lacks 6 bases and J lacks 2 bases; bases without a gene match: 7. Sequencing was performed on blood. This chain is built from TRBV7-2 and TRBJ2-3, and TRBD2 aligns with 11 junction nucleotides. This TCR came from a male donor with ankylosing spondylitis or in good health (not recorded which). In nucleotide form, the sequence is TGTGCCAGCAGGCTACTAGCGGGAGTCCCCACAGATACGCAGTATTTT. Its translation is CASRLLAGVPTDTQYF.